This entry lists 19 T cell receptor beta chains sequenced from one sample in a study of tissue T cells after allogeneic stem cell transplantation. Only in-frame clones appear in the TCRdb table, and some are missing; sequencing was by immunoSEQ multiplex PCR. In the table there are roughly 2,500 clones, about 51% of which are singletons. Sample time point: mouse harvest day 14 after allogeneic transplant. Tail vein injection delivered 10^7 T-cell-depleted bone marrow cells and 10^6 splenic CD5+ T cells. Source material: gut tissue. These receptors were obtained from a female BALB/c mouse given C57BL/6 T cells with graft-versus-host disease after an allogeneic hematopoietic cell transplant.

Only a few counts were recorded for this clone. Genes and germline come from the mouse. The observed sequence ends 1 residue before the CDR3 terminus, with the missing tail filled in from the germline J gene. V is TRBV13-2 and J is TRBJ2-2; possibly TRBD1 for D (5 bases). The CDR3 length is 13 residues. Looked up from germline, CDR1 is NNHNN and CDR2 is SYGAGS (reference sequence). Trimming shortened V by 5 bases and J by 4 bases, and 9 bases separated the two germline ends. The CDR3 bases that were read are TGTGCCAGCGGGGGCAGGGCCACCGGGCAGCTCTAC. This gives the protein CASGGRATGQLY. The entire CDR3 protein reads CASGGRATGQLYF.

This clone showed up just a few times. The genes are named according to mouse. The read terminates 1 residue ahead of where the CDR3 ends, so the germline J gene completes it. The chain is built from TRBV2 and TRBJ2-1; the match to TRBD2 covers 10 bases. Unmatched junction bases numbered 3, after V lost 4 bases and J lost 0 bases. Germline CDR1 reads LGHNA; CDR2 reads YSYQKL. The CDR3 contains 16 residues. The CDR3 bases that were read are TGTGCCAGCAGCCCGGGACTGGGGAATAACTATGCTGAGCAGTTC. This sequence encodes CASSPGLGNNYAEQF. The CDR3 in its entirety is CASSPGLGNNYAEQFF.

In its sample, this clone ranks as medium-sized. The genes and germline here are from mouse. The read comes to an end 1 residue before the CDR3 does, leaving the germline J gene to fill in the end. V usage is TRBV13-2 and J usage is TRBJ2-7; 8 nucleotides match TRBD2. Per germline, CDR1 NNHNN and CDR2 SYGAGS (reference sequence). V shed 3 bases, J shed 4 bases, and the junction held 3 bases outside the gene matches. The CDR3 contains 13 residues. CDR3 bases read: TGTGCCAGCGGTGGGGGACTGGTTTATGAACAGTAC. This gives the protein CASGGGLVYEQY. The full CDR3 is CASGGGLVYEQYF.

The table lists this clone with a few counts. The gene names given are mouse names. The covered CDR3 bases are TGTGCCAGCAGTCCGGGACAGAACCAAGACACCCAGTAC. Protein: CASSPGQNQDTQY. The CDR3, in full, reads CASSPGQNQDTQYF. The chain has TRBV15 and TRBJ2-5; 7 nucleotides match TRBD1. The read falls 1 residue short of the CDR3 end, and the missing part is taken from the germline J gene. CDR3 length: 14 amino acids. Germline-derived CDR1 and CDR2 are SGHND and FRSKSL. Losses at the gene ends were 5 bases for V and 0 bases for J; bases not matched to a gene: 2.

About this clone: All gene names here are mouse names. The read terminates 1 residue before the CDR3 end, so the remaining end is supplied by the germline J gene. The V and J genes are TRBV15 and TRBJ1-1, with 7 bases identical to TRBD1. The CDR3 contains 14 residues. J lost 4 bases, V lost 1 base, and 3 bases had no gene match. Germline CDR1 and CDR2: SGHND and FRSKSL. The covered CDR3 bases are TGTGCCAGCAGTTTAGGCCGACAGGGCACAGAAGTCTTC. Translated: CASSLGRQGTEVF. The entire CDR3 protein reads CASSLGRQGTEVFF. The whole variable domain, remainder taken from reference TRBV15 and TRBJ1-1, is DAGVTQTPRHEVAEKGQTIILKCEPVSGHNDLFWYRQTKIQGLELLSYFRSKSLMEDGGAFKDRFKAEMLNSSFSTLKIQPTEPKDSAVYLCASSLGRQGTEVFFGKGTRLTVV.

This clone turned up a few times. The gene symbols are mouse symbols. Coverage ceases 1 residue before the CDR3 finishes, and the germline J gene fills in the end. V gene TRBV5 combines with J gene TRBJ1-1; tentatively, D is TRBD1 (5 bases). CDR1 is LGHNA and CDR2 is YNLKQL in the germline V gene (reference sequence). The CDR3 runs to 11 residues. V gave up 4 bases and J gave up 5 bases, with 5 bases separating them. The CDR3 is CASSPGTEVFF. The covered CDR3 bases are TGTGCCAGCAGCCCAGGGACAGAAGTCTTC.

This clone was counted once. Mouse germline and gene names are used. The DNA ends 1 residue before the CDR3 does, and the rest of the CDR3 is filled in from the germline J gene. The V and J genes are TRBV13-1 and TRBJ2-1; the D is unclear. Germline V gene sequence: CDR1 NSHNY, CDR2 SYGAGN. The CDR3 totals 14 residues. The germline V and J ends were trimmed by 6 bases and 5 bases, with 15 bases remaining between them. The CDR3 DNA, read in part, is TGTGCCAGCATCCCCCCGGGGAGGAATGCTGAGCAGTTC. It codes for CASIPPGRNAEQF. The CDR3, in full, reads CASIPPGRNAEQFF.

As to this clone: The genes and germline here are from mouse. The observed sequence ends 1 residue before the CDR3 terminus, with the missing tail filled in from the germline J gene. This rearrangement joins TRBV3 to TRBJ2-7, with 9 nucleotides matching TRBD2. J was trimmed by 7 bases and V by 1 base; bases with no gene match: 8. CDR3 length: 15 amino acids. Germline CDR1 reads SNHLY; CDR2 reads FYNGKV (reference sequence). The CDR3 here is CASSLDWGARREQYF. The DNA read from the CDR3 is TGTGCCAGCAGCTTAGACTGGGGGGCGAGGAGGGAACAGTAC.

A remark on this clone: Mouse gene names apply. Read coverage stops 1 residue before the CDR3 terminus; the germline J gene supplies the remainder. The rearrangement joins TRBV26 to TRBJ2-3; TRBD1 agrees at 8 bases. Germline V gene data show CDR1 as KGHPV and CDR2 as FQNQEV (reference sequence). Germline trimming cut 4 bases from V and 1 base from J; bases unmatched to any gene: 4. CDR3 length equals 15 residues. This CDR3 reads CASSRQGWGAETLYF. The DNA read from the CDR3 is TGTGCCAGCAGTCGACAGGGGTGGGGTGCAGAAACGCTGTAT.

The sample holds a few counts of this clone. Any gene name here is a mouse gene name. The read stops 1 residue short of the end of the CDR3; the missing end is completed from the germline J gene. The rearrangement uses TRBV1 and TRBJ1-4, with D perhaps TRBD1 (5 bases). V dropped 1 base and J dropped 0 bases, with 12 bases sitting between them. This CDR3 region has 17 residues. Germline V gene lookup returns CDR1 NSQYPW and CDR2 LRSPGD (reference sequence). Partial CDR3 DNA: TGCACCTGCAGTGCAGCCCCGGGGGGAATTTCCAACGAAAGATTATTT. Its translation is CTCSAAPGGISNERLF. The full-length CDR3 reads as CTCSAAPGGISNERLFF.

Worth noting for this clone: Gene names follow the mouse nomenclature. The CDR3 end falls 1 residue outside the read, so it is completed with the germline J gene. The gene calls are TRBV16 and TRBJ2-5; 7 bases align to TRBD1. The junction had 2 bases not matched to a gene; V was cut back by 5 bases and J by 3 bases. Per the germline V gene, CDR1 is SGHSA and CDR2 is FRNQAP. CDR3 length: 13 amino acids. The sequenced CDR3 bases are TGTGCAAGCAGCCCGGGACAGCAAGACACCCAGTAC. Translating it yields CASSPGQQDTQY. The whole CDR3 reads CASSPGQQDTQYF.

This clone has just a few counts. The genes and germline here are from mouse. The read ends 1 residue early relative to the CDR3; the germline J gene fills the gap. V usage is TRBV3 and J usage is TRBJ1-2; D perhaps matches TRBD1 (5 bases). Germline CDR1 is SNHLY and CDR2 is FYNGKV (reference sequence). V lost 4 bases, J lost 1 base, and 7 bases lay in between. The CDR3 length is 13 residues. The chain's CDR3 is CASSSQGNSDYTF. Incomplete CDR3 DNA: TGTGCCAGCAGCTCCCAGGGAAACTCCGACTACACC.

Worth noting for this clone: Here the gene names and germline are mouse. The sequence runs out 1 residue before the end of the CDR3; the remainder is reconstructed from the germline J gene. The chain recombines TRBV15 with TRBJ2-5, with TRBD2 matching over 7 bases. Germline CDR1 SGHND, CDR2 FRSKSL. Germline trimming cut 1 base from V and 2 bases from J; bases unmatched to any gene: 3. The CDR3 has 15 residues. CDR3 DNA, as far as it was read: TGTGCCAGCAGTTTAGGGCTGGGGGTCCAAGACACCCAGTAC. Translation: CASSLGLGVQDTQY. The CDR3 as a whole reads CASSLGLGVQDTQYF.

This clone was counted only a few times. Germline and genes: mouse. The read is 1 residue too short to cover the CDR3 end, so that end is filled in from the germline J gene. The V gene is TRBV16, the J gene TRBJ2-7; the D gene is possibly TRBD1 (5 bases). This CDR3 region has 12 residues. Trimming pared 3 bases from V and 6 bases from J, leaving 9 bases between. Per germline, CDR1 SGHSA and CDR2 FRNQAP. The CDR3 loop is CASSFRRGEQYF. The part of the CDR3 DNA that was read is TGTGCAAGCAGCTTCCGGAGGGGTGAACAGTAC.

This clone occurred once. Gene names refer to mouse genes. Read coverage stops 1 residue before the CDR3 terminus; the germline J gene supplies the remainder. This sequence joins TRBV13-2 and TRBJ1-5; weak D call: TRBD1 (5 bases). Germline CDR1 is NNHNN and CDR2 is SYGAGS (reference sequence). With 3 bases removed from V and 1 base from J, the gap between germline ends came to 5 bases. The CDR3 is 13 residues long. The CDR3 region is CASGGDNNQAPLF. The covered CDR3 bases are TGTGCCAGCGGTGGGGACAACAACCAGGCTCCGCTT.

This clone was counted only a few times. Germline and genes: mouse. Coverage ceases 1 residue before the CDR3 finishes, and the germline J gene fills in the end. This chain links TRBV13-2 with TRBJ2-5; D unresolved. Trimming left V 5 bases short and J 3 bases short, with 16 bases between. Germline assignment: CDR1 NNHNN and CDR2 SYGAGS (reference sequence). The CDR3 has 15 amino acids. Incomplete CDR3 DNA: TGTGCCAGCGGGAGAGCAGTGATGGGACAAGACACCCAGTAC. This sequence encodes CASGRAVMGQDTQY. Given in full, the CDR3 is CASGRAVMGQDTQYF.

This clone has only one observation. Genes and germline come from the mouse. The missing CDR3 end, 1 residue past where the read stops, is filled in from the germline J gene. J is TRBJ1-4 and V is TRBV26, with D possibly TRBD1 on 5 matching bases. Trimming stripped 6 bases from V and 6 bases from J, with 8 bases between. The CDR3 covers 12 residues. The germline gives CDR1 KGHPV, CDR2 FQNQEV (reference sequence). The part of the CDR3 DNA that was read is TGTGCCAGCAGCTCAGGGCACGAAAGATTATTT. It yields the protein CASSSGHERLF. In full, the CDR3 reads CASSSGHERLFF.

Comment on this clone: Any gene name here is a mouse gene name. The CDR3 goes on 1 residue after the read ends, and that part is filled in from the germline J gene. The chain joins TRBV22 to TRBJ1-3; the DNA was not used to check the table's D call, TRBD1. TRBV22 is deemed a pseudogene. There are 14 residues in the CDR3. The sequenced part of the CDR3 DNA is TGTGCCAGCAGTCGGGACAGGGGCGGAAATACGCTCTAT. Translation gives CASSRDRGGNTLY. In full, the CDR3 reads CASSRDRGGNTLYF.

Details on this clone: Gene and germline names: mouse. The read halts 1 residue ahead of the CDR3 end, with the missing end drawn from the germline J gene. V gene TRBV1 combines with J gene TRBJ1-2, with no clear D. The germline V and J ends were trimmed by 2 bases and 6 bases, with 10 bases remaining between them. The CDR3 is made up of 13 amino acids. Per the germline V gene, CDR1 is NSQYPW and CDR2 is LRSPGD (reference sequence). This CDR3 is CTCSAPGSADYTF. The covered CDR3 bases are TGCACCTGCAGTGCACCGGGGAGCGCCGACTACACC.